What follows is one TCR beta chain and its context. Its antigen is unknown. The sample comes from a study of regulatory T cells in long-lasting Graves disease. General study results and limits: Persistent Graves' patients showed less TCR diversity than newly diagnosed patients showed. Thyroid tissue went unexamined; only peripheral blood was analyzed. TRBV28, TRBJ1-2 and TRBJ2-5 were segments that persistent disease favored.

Per germline, CDR1 MNHNS and CDR2 SASEGT. J was trimmed by 0 bases and V by 6 bases; bases with no gene match: 4. CDR3 length: 15 residues. The time point was: newly diagnosed GD, antithyroid drugs for less than 3 months. Following extraction of RNA from PBMCs, that RNA was used to make the TCR library. Building the TCR beta libraries relied on iRepertoire HTBI primers, and CDR3 regions underwent Arm-PCR. Via MiXCR, TCRdb re-called the multiplex PCR reads, giving one row per CDR3 protein. The sample carries 250,000 or so distinct CDR3 sequences, 20% recorded once. This clonotype originated in a female donor with Graves disease. The input for sequencing was peripheral blood mononuclear cells (PBMCs), taken at new diagnosis, from a patient treated with antithyroid drugs. This chain links TRBV6-1 with TRBJ1-4; 7 positions match TRBD1. In DNA, the CDR3 is TGTGCCAGCAGCCCGGGACAGTCAACTAATGAAAAACTGTTTTTT. Its translation: CASSPGQSTNEKLFF.